Sequencing of this TCR beta chain was carried out in a study of T cells in Graves' hyperthyroidism and ophthalmopathy. There are many counts of this clonotype. Its specificity is not known. Template material for amplifying TCR beta CDR3 regions consisted of RNA transcripts. RT-PCR in the first round (using the HTBI primer set) targeted the TCR CDR3. MiXCR was run by TCRdb on the multiplex PCR reads, yielding one entry per CDR3 protein. Of a few hundred thousand distinct CDR3 sequences in the sample, approximately 13% are singletons; the top ten hold about 20%. The study, taken as a whole, reports: In blood, most of the thyroid clonotypes expanded above 0.001 were also present.

Patients with uncontrolled infections, other autoimmune diseases, pregnancy or lactation were excluded. For the diagnoses, clinical symptoms, serum thyroxine and TRAb, thyroid ultrasound and orbital computed tomography were used. The sequenced sample consisted of blood. This receptor was identified in a man aged 25-45 years with Graves' hyperthyroidism that later progressed to Graves' ophthalmopathy.

DNA of the CDR3: TGTGCCAGCAGAGCTTACACTGAAGCTTTCTTT. Translation: CASRAYTEAFF. The V and J genes are TRBV12-3 or TRBV12-4 and TRBJ1-1; D is unclear. V was trimmed by 6 bases and J by 3 bases, leaving 5 bases between them. The CDR3 runs 11 residues.